Listed below are T cell receptor beta chains from one sample, sequenced in a study of blood T cell repertoires in COVID-19. TCRdb's table, derived via immunoSEQ multiplex PCR, lists solely in-frame clones and lacks some. The repertoire holds over 150,000 clones, with 85% to 90% as singletons. The sample taken for sequencing was peripheral blood. All receptors come from a woman aged 80 or over with COVID-19, enrolled during active disease. Each CDR3 is given with its conserved first and last residue. The order of the fields is V gene, D gene, J gene, CDR3 length, clone size, CDR3 protein, CDR3 DNA. D genes are given only for firm matches. Rows give clone size only sometimes, using once, few, many, or a class for an expanded clone.

TRBV28	NA	TRBJ2-7	15	NA	CASSSQRGRSYEQYF	TGTGCCAGCAGTTCCCAAAGGGGTAGGTCCTACGAGCAGTACTTC
TRBV7-9	NA	TRBJ1-2	13	NA	CASSLTEVNGYTF	TGTGCCAGCAGCTTGACAGAAGTTAATGGCTACACCTTC
TRBV6-1	NA	TRBJ1-1	13	NA	CASSDMRNTEAFF	TGTGCCAGCAGTGATATGCGGAACACTGAAGCTTTCTTT
TRBV20-1	TRBD2	TRBJ2-1	14	once	CSASRGTSLNEQFF	TGCAGTGCCAGTAGGGGGACTAGTCTCAATGAGCAGTTCTTC
TRBV5-8	TRBD1	TRBJ1-1	14	NA	CASSLNRGYTEAFF	TGTGCCAGCAGCTTGAACAGGGGGTACACTGAAGCTTTCTTT
TRBV27	NA	TRBJ1-2	15	NA	CASRASGGGGYGYTF	TGTGCCAGCAGGGCCTCGGGGGGGGGTGGTTATGGCTACACCTTC
TRBV7-3	NA	TRBJ2-2	14	NA	CASSLGLLTGELFF	TGTGCCAGCAGCCTCGGACTCCTCACCGGGGAGCTGTTTTTT
TRBV10-3	TRBD1	TRBJ1-1	14	NA	CAINNRGLNTEAFF	TGTGCCATCAACAACAGGGGCTTGAACACTGAAGCTTTCTTT
TRBV5-1	NA	TRBJ1-2	13	NA	CASSLDRPYGYTF	TGCGCCAGCAGCTTAGACAGGCCATATGGCTACACCTTC
TRBV19	NA	TRBJ2-1	14	NA	CASSSGAGYNEQFF	TGTGCCAGTAGTTCAGGGGCGGGCTACAATGAGCAGTTCTTC
TRBV6-2/TRBV6-3	TRBD1	TRBJ1-5	13	NA	CASSPGGSQPQHF	TGTGCCAGCAGTCCAGGGGGAAGTCAGCCCCAGCATTTT
TRBV11-2	NA	TRBJ2-7	15	NA	CASSLGSGQVEVQYF	TGTGCCAGCAGCTTAGGCAGCGGGCAGGTAGAGGTGCAGTACTTC
TRBV4-3	TRBD1	TRBJ2-7	15	NA	CASSRGTGGDYEQYF	TGCGCCAGCAGCCGAGGGACAGGGGGCGACTACGAGCAGTACTTC
TRBV4-3	NA	TRBJ1-5	15	NA	CASSQTNRANQPQHF	TGCGCCAGCAGCCAAACTAACAGGGCTAATCAGCCCCAGCATTTT
TRBV19	TRBD1	TRBJ1-1	14	NA	CASSTTGGKTEAFF	TGTGCCAGTAGTACGACAGGGGGCAAGACTGAAGCTTTCTTT
TRBV7-6	NA	TRBJ1-4	12	once	CASAGGNEKLFF	TGTGCCAGCGCCGGGGGTAATGAAAAACTGTTTTTT